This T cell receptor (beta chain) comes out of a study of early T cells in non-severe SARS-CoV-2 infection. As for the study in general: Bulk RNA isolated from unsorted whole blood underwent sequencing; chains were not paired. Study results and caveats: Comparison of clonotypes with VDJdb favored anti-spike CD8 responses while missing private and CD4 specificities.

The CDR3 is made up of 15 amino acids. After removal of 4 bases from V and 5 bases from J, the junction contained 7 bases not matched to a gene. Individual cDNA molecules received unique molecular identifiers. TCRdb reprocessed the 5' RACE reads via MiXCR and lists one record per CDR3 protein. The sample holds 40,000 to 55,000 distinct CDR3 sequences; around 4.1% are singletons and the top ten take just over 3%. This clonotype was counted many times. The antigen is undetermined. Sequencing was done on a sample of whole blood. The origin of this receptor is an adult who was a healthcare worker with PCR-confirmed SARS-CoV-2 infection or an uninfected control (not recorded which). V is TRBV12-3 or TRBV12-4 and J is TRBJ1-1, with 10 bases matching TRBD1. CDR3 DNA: TGTGCCAGCAGTTCCTGGGACAGGGGAAAAACTGAAGCTTTCTTT. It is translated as CASSSWDRGKTEAFF.